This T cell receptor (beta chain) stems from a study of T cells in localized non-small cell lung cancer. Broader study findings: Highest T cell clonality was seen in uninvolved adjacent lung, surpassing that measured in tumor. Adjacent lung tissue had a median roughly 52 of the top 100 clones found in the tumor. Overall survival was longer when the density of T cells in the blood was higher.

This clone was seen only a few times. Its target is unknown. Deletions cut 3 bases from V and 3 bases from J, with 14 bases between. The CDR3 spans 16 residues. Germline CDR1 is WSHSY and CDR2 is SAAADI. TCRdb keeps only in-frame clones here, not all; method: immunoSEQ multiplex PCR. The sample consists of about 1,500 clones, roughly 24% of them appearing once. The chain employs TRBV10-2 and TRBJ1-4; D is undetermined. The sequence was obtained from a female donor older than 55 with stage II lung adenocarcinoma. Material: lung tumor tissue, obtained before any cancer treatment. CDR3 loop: CASSDRVSGSNEKLFF. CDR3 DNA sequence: TGCGCCAGCAGTGACCGGGTGTCGGGATCTAATGAAAAACTGTTTTTT.